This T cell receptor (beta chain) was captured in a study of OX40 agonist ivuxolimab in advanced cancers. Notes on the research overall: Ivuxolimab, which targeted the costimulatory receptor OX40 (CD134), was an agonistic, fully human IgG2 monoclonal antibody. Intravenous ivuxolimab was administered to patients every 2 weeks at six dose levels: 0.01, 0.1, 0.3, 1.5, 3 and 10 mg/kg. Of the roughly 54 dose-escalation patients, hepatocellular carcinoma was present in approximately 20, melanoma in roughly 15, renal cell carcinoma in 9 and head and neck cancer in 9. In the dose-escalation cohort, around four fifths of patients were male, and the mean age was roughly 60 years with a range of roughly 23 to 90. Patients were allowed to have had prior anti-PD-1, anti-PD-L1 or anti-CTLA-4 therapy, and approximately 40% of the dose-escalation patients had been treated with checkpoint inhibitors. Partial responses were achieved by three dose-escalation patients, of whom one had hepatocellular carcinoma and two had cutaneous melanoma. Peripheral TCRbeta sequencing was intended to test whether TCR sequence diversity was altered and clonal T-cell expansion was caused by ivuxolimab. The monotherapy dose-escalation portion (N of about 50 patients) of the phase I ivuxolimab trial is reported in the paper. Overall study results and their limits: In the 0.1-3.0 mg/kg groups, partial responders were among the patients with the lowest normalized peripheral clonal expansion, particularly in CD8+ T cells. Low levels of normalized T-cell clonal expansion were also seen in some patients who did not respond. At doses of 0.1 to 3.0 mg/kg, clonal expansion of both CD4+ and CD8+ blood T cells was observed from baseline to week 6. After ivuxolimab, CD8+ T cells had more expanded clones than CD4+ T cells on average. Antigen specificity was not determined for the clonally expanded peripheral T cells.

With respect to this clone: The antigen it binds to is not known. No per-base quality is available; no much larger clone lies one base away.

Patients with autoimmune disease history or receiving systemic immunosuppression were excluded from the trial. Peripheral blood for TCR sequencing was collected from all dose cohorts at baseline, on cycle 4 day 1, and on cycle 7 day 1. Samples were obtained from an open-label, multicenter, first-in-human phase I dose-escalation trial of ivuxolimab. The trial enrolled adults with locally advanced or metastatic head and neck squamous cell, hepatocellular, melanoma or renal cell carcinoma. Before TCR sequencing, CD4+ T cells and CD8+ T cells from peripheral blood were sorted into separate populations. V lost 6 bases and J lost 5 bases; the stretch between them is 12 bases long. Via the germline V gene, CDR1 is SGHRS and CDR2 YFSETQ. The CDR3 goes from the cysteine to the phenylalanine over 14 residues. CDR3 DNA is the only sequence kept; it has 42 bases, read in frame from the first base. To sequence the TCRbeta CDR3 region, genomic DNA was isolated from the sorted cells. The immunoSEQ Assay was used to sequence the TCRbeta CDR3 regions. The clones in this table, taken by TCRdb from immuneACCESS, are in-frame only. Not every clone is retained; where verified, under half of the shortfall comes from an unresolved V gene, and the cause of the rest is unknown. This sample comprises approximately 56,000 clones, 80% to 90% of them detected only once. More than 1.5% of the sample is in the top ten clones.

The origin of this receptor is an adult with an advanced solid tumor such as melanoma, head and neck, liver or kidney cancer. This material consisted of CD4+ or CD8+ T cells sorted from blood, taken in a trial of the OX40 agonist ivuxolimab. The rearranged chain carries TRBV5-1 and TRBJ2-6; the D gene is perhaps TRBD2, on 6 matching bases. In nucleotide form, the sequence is TGCGCCAGCACGGGGGACGGGAGGGCCAACGTCCTGACTTTC. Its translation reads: CASTGDGRANVLTF.